Below, 32 T cell receptor beta chains from the same sample are listed, as sequenced in a study of a mutant IDH1 vaccine in newly diagnosed glioma (dated by TCRdb to the early 2020s). Library preparation employed the immunoSEQ multiplex PCR assay. What TCRdb holds here is the immuneACCESS table cut down to in-frame rearrangements. Part of the clones is not present; checked against another copy, under half of the missing clones reflect an unresolved V gene, and the others are unexplained. The sample includes about 50,000 clones, with about nine tenths observed a single time. The top ten clonotypes cover around 2.4% of the sample. Sample time point, as interpreted from the label and publication: baseline, week 1 (first vaccination visit). Explained via the paper, the treatment or condition label denotes: pre-vaccination baseline after standard-of-care therapy. Sequencing was performed on PBMCs, taken from a glioma patient treated with radiotherapy, temozolomide or both. The receptors derive from a man aged 40-50 years with glioma.

This chain uses TRBV11-1 with TRBJ2-7, with D unresolved. The CDR3 spans 14 residues. V was clipped by 5 bases and J by 2 bases, with 13 bases between them. The V gene's germline CDR1 is SGHAT and CDR2 FQDESV (reference sequence). The CDR3 DNA sequence: TGTGCCAGCAGCATCTCCATGACCCCCTACGAGCAGTACTTC. It codes for CASSISMTPYEQYF.

The gene calls are TRBV5-6 and TRBJ2-7; no reliable D call. The CDR3 has 12 amino acids. Germline lookup yields CDR1 SGHDT and CDR2 YYEEEE. The V and J ends lost 3 bases and 7 bases respectively, with 11 bases between them. CDR3 sequence reads: CASSSTPPEQYF. The CDR3 coding sequence is TGTGCCAGCAGCTCAACACCGCCGGAGCAGTACTTC.

The chain carries TRBV5-6 and TRBJ1-5; perhaps TRBD1 as D (6 bases). CDR3 length: 19 amino acids. CDR1 SGHDT and CDR2 YYEEEE come from the germline V gene. Trimming stripped 0 bases from V and 0 bases from J, with 19 bases between. The CDR3 DNA is TGTGCCAGCAGCTTGGAGGGGGGGACACTCTATTATAGCAATCAGCCCCAGCATTTT. Translating gives CASSLEGGTLYYSNQPQHF.

This chain uses TRBV7-9 with TRBJ2-1; no reliable D call. Germline CDR1 SEHNR, CDR2 FQNEAQ (reference sequence). The V end was cut by 8 bases, the J end by 3 bases, with 11 bases between. CDR3 size: 13 residues. This CDR3 reads CASVGKGYNEQFF. CDR3 nucleotides: TGTGCCAGCGTGGGGAAGGGCTACAATGAGCAGTTCTTC.

The rearrangement uses TRBV7-9 and TRBJ2-1; the D call may be TRBD1 or TRBD2 (5 bases each). This CDR3 contains 15 residues. Germline-derived CDR1 and CDR2 are SEHNR and FQNEAQ (reference sequence). Trimming pared 7 bases from V and 6 bases from J, leaving 19 bases between. The CDR3: CASTWSGTGANEQFF. The CDR3 DNA follows: TGTGCCAGCACCTGGTCGGGGACCGGGGCCAATGAGCAGTTCTTC.

The rearrangement uses TRBV28 and TRBJ2-2, with 9 bases that match TRBD1. The V segment lost 10 bases and the J segment 1 base; nucleotides outside the gene matches: 7. The CDR3 has 15 residues. From germline, CDR1 is MDHEN and CDR2 SYDVKM. The CDR3 DNA reads TGTGCCACCCGCGGACAGGGGAGGAACACCGGGGAGCTGTTTTTT. This translates into CATRGQGRNTGELFF.

The rearrangement joins TRBV6-5 to TRBJ1-5; weak D call: TRBD1 (6 bases). Germline CDR1 and CDR2: MNHEY and SVGAGI. The CDR3 length is 13 residues. V was cut by 5 bases and J by 5 bases, with 10 bases left in between. CDR3 protein: CASSQGPDQPQHF. In nucleotides, the CDR3 is TGTGCCAGCAGTCAGGGGCCGGATCAGCCCCAGCATTTT.

This rearrangement joins TRBV2 to TRBJ2-2, with D perhaps TRBD1 (5 bases). The CDR3 loop spans 15 amino acids. Germline lookup yields CDR1 SNHLY and CDR2 FYNNEI. V lost 8 bases to trimming and J lost 5 bases, with 18 bases between them. The CDR3 DNA reads TGTGCCAGCGGGAAAACAGGACACCCGACCGGGGAGCTGTTTTTT. Translated: CASGKTGHPTGELFF.

The rearrangement links TRBV19 to TRBJ2-1; D is unresolved. Looked up from germline, CDR1 is LNHDA and CDR2 is SQIVND (reference sequence). This CDR3 has 10 amino acids. V was trimmed by 9 bases and J by 9 bases, leaving 9 bases between them. The CDR3, as DNA: TGTGCCAGCGGATTGATTGAGCAGTTCTTC. It is translated as CASGLIEQFF.

The chain employs TRBV7-2 and TRBJ2-7, with D perhaps matching TRBD1 or TRBD2 (5 bases each). V was pared by 2 bases and J by 3 bases, with 11 bases between. The V gene's germline CDR1 is SGHTA and CDR2 FQGNSA. The CDR3 covers 14 residues. The CDR3 here is CASSLPGAFYEQYF. The DNA of the CDR3 is TGTGCCAGCAGCTTACCCGGGGCGTTCTACGAGCAGTACTTC.

The chain is built from TRBV10-3 and TRBJ2-1; D possibly corresponds to TRBD1 (6 bases). V lost 4 bases, J lost 9 bases, and 13 bases lay in between. Per germline, CDR1 ENHRY and CDR2 SYGVKD. This CDR3 is built from 13 residues. CDR3 DNA: TGTGCCATCAGTGCGATACAGGGATTTGAGCAGTTCTTC. Translated, it gives CAISAIQGFEQFF.

V and J are TRBV18 and TRBJ2-2; no clear D. The CDR3 spans 12 residues. Germline CDR1 and CDR2: KGHSH and LQKENI. V dropped 6 bases and J dropped 7 bases, with 9 bases sitting between them. CDR3: CASSNGDGELFF. The CDR3 DNA sequence: TGTGCCAGCTCCAATGGGGACGGGGAGCTGTTTTTT. Full variable domain (outside the CDR3, taken from reference TRBV18 and TRBJ2-2): NAGVMQNPRHLVRRRGQEARLRCSPMKGHSHVYWYRQLPEEGLKFMVYLQKENIIDESGMPKERFSAEFPKEGPSILRIQQVVRGDSAAYFCASSNGDGELFFGEGSRLTVL.

This sequence joins TRBV7-6 and TRBJ2-3; 7 nucleotides align to TRBD2. V lost 4 bases, J lost 1 base, and 2 bases stayed unmatched. The germline V gene has CDR1 SGHVS and CDR2 FNYEAQ. CDR3 length: 14 residues. CDR3 region: CASSWAGGTDTQYF. The DNA for the CDR3 is TGTGCCAGCAGCTGGGCGGGAGGCACAGATACGCAGTATTTT. Together with reference TRBV7-6 and TRBJ2-3, the CDR3 gives the full variable domain: GAGVSQSPRYKVTKRGQDVALRCDPISGHVSLYWYRQALGQGPEFLTYFNYEAQQDKSGLPNDRFSAERPEGSISTLTIQRTEQRDSAMYRCASSWAGGTDTQYFGPGTRLTVL.

V and J are TRBV9 and TRBJ2-2, with D perhaps TRBD2 (6 bases). Trimming removed 0 bases from V and 5 bases from J, with 11 bases in between. This CDR3 is built from 15 residues. Germline loops: CDR1 SGDLS, CDR2 YYNGEE. The DNA for the CDR3 is TGTGCCAGCAGCGTAGTGGGAGGATCTACCGGGGAGCTGTTTTTT. Its translation: CASSVVGGSTGELFF.

Sample share makes this clone medium-sized (0.01 to 0.1%). The chain employs TRBV5-1 and TRBJ2-1; no clear D. Germline values: CDR1 SGHRS, CDR2 YFSETQ. The CDR3 is 14 residues long. The V gene lost 1 base and the J gene lost 6 bases, with 11 bases spanning the gap. Written as DNA, the CDR3 is TGCGCCAGCAGCTTGATAGGGCTCCCCAATGAGCAGTTCTTC. This encodes CASSLIGLPNEQFF.

The CDR3 here is CASSSPGQPSYGYTF. In DNA, the CDR3 is TGCGCCAGCAGTTCCCCGGGACAGCCATCCTATGGCTACACCTTC. This chain links TRBV23-1 with TRBJ1-2; 7 nucleotides align to TRBD1. TRBV23-1 is classed as an ORF, of uncertain function. The V and J ends lost 5 bases and 4 bases, in that order; junction bases with no gene match: 10. The CDR3 loop spans 15 amino acids.

This chain connects TRBV18 to TRBJ2-2; TRBD1 is a possible D gene (5 bases). The germline V and J ends were trimmed by 3 bases and 1 base, with 6 bases remaining between them. The CDR3 sequence is 14 residues long. CDR1 is KGHSH, CDR2 LQKENI, per germline. CDR3 sequence: CASSPQGNTGELFF. The CDR3 DNA reads TGTGCCAGCTCACCCCAGGGGAACACCGGGGAGCTGTTTTTT.

This clone turned up a few times. The rearrangement links TRBV6-5 to TRBJ2-3; perhaps TRBD2 as D (6 bases). The CDR3 is 14 residues long. Germline-derived CDR1 and CDR2 are MNHEY and SVGAGI. With 4 bases removed from V and 5 bases from J, the gap between germline ends came to 13 bases. CDR3 DNA: TGTGCCAGCAGTTCCCCTCTGGGGGGAGATACGCAGTATTTT. It codes for CASSSPLGGDTQYF.

This sequence joins TRBV5-4 and TRBJ2-2, with 14 positions matching TRBD2. Germline CDR1 reads SGHNT; CDR2 reads YYREEE (reference sequence). This CDR3 comprises 15 residues. J gave up 6 bases and V 10 bases, and 8 bases lay outside the gene matches. For the CDR3, the DNA is TGTGCCGGCGGGACTAGCGGGAGAATGGCCGGGGAGCTGTTTTTT. It yields the protein CAGGTSGRMAGELFF.

V is TRBV2 and J is TRBJ1-4, with 7 bases fitting TRBD1. The length of the CDR3 is 17 residues. Trimming took 10 bases from V and 0 from J; bases not matched to a gene: 14. The germline V gene has CDR1 SNHLY and CDR2 FYNNEI. The chain's CDR3 is CATRFEGGLATNEKLFF. The CDR3 coding sequence is TGTGCCACCCGGTTCGAAGGGGGCCTTGCAACTAATGAAAAACTGTTTTTT.

The chain combines TRBV7-8 with TRBJ1-2; no reliable D call. Trimming removed 5 bases from V and 5 bases from J, with 15 bases in between. The CDR3 consists of 14 residues. Germline-derived CDR1 and CDR2 are SGHVS and FQNEAQ. CDR3 amino acids: CASSRQARTYGYTF. The DNA of the CDR3 is TGTGCCAGCAGCCGCCAGGCCAGAACGTATGGCTACACCTTC.

This clone was counted only a few times. The CDR3 DNA reads TGTGCCAGCAGTAAGACGAATTACCACTACGAGCAGTACTTC. This gives the protein CASSKTNYHYEQYF. The chain has TRBV27 and TRBJ2-7; D remains unclear. V lost 5 bases, J lost 3 bases, and 14 bases lay in between. The germline gives CDR1 MNHEY, CDR2 SMNVEV (reference sequence). This CDR3 region has 14 residues.

J is TRBJ1-1 and V is TRBV4-1; possibly TRBD1 for D (5 bases). This CDR3 region has 15 residues. The germline CDR1 and CDR2 sequences are MGHRA and YSYEKL. V gave up 4 bases and J gave up 5 bases, with 17 bases separating them. The CDR3 here is CASSPQRWDGTEAFF. The CDR3 DNA is TGCGCCAGCAGCCCTCAAAGGTGGGACGGTACTGAAGCTTTCTTT.

V is TRBV2 and J is TRBJ2-1, with 9 bases aligning to TRBD2. The CDR3 is 11 residues long. V lost 4 bases and J lost 14; bases outside the gene matches: 3. CDR1 and CDR2 (germline): SNHLY, FYNNEI. CDR3 nucleotide sequence: TGTGCCAGCAGTGCTCAGCGGGAGGAGTTCTTC. It is translated as CASSAQREEFF. Full variable domain (outside the CDR3, taken from reference TRBV2 and TRBJ2-1): EPEVTQTPSHQVTQMGQEVILRCVPISNHLYFYWYRQILGQKVEFLVSFYNNEISEKSEIFDDQFSVERPDGSNFTLKIRSTKLEDSAMYFCASSAQREEFFGPGTRLTVL.

CDR3 nucleotides: TGTGCCAGCTCACCACCGGCAGGCGATTACAATGAGCAGTTCTTC. Translation: CASSPPAGDYNEQFF. This sequence joins TRBV18 and TRBJ2-1; D gene ambiguous. V was clipped by 0 bases and J by 4 bases, with 10 bases between them. The length of the CDR3 is 15 residues. CDR1 KGHSH and CDR2 LQKENI come from the germline V gene.

This chain links TRBV5-1 with TRBJ2-3; 15 positions agree with TRBD2. The CDR3 length is 16 residues. V lost 4 bases to trimming and J lost 6 bases; unmatched junction nucleotides: 6. Per germline, CDR1 SGHRS and CDR2 YFSETQ. CDR3 in DNA: TGCGCCAGCAGCCCGGGACTAGCGGGAGGTATTGATACGCAGTATTTT. As protein: CASSPGLAGGIDTQYF. Based on the CDR3 plus reference TRBV5-1 and TRBJ2-3, the full variable domain is KAGVTQTPRYLIKTRGQQVTLSCSPISGHRSVSWYQQTPGQGLQFLFEYFSETQRNKGNFPGRFSGRQFSNSRSEMNVSTLELGDSALYLCASSPGLAGGIDTQYFGPGTRLTVL.

This chain links TRBV2 with TRBJ2-5; tentatively, D is TRBD2 (5 bases). Germline V gene lookup returns CDR1 SNHLY and CDR2 FYNNEI. V lost 4 bases, J lost 9 bases, and 6 bases lay in between. This CDR3 comprises 10 residues. The CDR3 coding sequence is TGTGCCAGCAGTGTGGAGGCCCAGTACTTC. Protein sequence: CASSVEAQYF.

J is TRBJ2-5 and V is TRBV9, with D unclear. V gave up 2 bases and J gave up 0 bases, with 5 bases separating them. The CDR3 extends over 13 amino acids. Germline CDR1 and CDR2: SGDLS and YYNGEE. DNA for the CDR3: TGTGCCAGCAGCGTCTCTAACCAAGAGACCCAGTACTTC. Its protein product is CASSVSNQETQYF.

This chain links TRBV11-2 with TRBJ2-7; 7 bases match TRBD1. V dropped 5 bases and J dropped 2; count of bases not matched to a gene: 9. Germline V gives CDR1 SGHAT, CDR2 FQNNGV. The CDR3 is 15 amino acids. The CDR3 DNA reads as TGTGCCAGCAGCAGGAACCGGGACAGCGCCTACGAGCAGTACTTC. This encodes CASSRNRDSAYEQYF.

The chain recombines TRBV9 with TRBJ1-2; D is perhaps TRBD1 (5 bases). Germline V gene sequence: CDR1 SGDLS, CDR2 YYNGEE. CDR3 length: 15 amino acids. V was clipped by 3 bases and J by 4 bases, with 16 bases between them. CDR3 in amino acids: CASSEGTLGGYGYTF. Written as DNA, the CDR3 is TGTGCCAGCAGCGAAGGGACTCTGGGTGGCTATGGCTACACCTTC.

The count of this clone is one. The rearrangement joins TRBV19 to TRBJ2-2; no firm D call. Germline V lookup: CDR1 LNHDA, CDR2 SQIVND (reference sequence). CDR3 length: 12 residues. Trimming removed 6 bases from V and 4 bases from J, with 6 bases in between. CDR3 amino acids: CASRPTTGELFF. The CDR3 nucleotides are TGTGCCAGTAGACCAACCACCGGGGAGCTGTTTTTT.

Here the CDR3 reads CASSSEGVGGTDTQYF. The CDR3 nucleotides read TGTGCCAGCAGCTCCGAGGGGGTGGGGGGCACAGATACGCAGTATTTT. The rearrangement joins TRBV5-4 to TRBJ2-3, with D possibly TRBD1 on 6 matching bases. The germline V and J ends were trimmed by 3 bases and 1 base, with 15 bases remaining between them. There are 16 residues in the CDR3. CDR1 and CDR2 (germline): SGHNT, YYREEE (reference sequence). Full variable domain (outside the CDR3, taken from reference TRBV5-4 and TRBJ2-3): ETGVTQSPTHLIKTRGQQVTLRCSSQSGHNTVSWYQQALGQGPQFIFQYYREEENGRGNFPPRFSGLQFPNYSSELNVNALELDDSALYLCASSSEGVGGTDTQYFGPGTRLTVL.